This T cell receptor beta chain was found in a study of T cells after posttransplantation cyclophosphamide. In regard to this clone: Its target is unknown.

General observations from the study: Later blood repertoires were often dominated by clones from the donor CD8+ memory compartment.

The repertoire was sequenced with immunoSEQ multiplex PCR; TCRdb's copy has only in-frame clones and lacks some. The sample has 13,000 to 15,000 clones; roughly 71% are singletons. Sample: memory CD4+ T cells sorted from PBMCs. The sequence came from a man aged 50-59 years.

The CDR3 DNA reads as TGTGCCAGCAGGTCGTCTTCCTACAATGAGCAGTTCTTC. Protein product: CASRSSSYNEQFF. The J gene is TRBJ2-1, the V gene TRBV28; D call uncertain. The germline V and J ends were trimmed by 6 bases and 1 base, with 7 bases remaining between them. Germline loops: CDR1 MDHEN, CDR2 SYDVKM. CDR3 size: 13 residues.